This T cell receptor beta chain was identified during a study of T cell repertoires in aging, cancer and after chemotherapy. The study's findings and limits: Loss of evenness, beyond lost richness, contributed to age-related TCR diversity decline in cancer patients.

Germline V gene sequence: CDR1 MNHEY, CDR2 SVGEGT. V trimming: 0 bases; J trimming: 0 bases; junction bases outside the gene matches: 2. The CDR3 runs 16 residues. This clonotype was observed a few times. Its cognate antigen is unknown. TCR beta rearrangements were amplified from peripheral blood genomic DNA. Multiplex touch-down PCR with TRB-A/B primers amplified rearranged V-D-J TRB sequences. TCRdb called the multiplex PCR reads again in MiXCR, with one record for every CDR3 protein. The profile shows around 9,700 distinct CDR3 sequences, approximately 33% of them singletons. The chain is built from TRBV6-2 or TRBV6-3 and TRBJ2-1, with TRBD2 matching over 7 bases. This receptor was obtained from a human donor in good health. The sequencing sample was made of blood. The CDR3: CASSYSPSGSYNEQFF. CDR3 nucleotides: TGTGCCAGCAGTTACTCCCCTAGCGGCTCCTACAATGAGCAGTTCTTC.